Shown below are 3 T cell receptor beta chains from a single sample sequenced in a study of CXCR3-negative and CXCR3-positive naive CD8 T cells. Study outcomes and limitations: Naive CXCR3-positive cells had TRB CDR3s more hydrophobic than those of CXCR3-negative naive cells.

Preparation of TRB cDNA libraries relied on 5' RACE carrying UMI labels. TCRdb reworked the 5' RACE reads into one entry per CDR3 protein, no DNA. Its table lists around 150,000 distinct CDR3 sequences. The antigens of these receptors remain unknown. The sample comprised naive CXCR3+ CD8+ T cells from blood. Subset defined: CD45RO-CCR7+CD27+CD95- naive CD8+ T cells expressing CXCR3 (TNR3+). These receptors originate from a human donor in good health. Some clones in this sample may be carry-over from other donors' samples.

The chain couples TRBV28 to TRBJ1-5; the D gene TCRdb calls, TRBD1, cannot be checked with no DNA. The CDR3 extends over 13 amino acids. Germline values: CDR1 MDHEN, CDR2 SYDVKM. CDR3 amino acids: CASSNRVNQPQHF.

The rearrangement uses TRBV15 and TRBJ2-7; TCRdb proposes TRBD1, but this gene call is untestable without DNA. This CDR3 has 15 residues. Germline-derived CDR1 and CDR2 are LNHNV and YYDKDF (reference sequence). The CDR3 loop is CATSLEGTGVYEQYF.

The chain carries TRBV12-3 or TRBV12-4 and TRBJ2-1; TCRdb selects TRBD1, and the lack of DNA leaves this call unchecked. This CDR3 spans 13 amino acids. The CDR3 sequence is CASSGTGNNEQFF.